One and the same sample provided the 11 T cell receptor beta chains below, sequenced in a study of identical twins. Each CDR3 protein is one row after TCRdb ran MiXCR on the 5' RACE reads. The sample records around 1.7 million distinct CDR3 sequences, under 35% being singletons. The sample taken for sequencing was cord blood. Every receptor here comes from a newborn girl in good health.

This clonotype was detected a few times. The gene calls are TRBV5-1 and TRBJ1-6, with 7 bases fitting TRBD1. The CDR3 has 14 residues. Trimming cost V 4 bases and J 5 bases; bases outside gene matches: 3. CDR1 is SGHRS, CDR2 YFSETQ, per germline. CDR3 in DNA: TGCGCCAGCAGCACCGACAGGGATAATTCACCCCTCCACTTT. Translated: CASSTDRDNSPLHF.

V and J are TRBV20-1 and TRBJ1-1; D uncertain. Trimming shortened V by 6 bases and J by 5 bases, and 16 bases separated the two germline ends. The CDR3 covers 13 residues. Germline V lookup: CDR1 DFQATT, CDR2 SNEGSKA (reference sequence). CDR3 sequence (DNA): TGCAGTGCATATGGCAGGCGGAGAACTGAAGCTTTCTTT. This sequence encodes CSAYGRRRTEAFF.

As regards this clonotype: The CDR3 does not close with the conserved phenylalanine or tryptophan, likely indicating a read error. The chain carries TRBV12-5 and TRBJ2-3; 11 nucleotides agree with TRBD2. CDR3 length: 14 residues. Germline CDR1 reads LGHNT; CDR2 reads FRNRAP. The CDR3 DNA follows: TGTGCTAGGGGTTTGACTAGCGGGGCAGATACGCAGTATTTG. It specifies CARGLTSGADTQYL.

This chain links TRBV5-1 with TRBJ2-7; D perhaps matches TRBD1 (5 bases). This CDR3 is 14 amino acids long. The germline V and J ends were trimmed by 4 bases and 0 bases, with 11 bases remaining between them. Germline assignment: CDR1 SGHRS and CDR2 YFSETQ. The CDR3 DNA reads TGCGCCAGCAGCCGACGACAGTTCTCCTACGAGCAGTACTTC. Residues: CASSRRQFSYEQYF.

The genes are TRBV24-1 and TRBJ2-3, with 8 bases matching TRBD1. Germline values: CDR1 KGHDR, CDR2 SFDVKD. J was trimmed by 4 bases and V by 9 bases; bases with no gene match: 5. There are 13 residues in the CDR3. CDR3 sequence (DNA): TGTGCCACCGGACAGGGAGCAGCAGATACGCAGTATTTT. It yields the protein CATGQGAADTQYF.

This clonotype was counted ten times or more. The chain has TRBV7-2 and TRBJ2-7; D may be TRBD1 (6 bases). The V and J ends lost 6 bases and 1 base respectively, with 13 bases between them. Looked up from germline, CDR1 is SGHTA and CDR2 is FQGNSA. The CDR3 sequence is 14 residues long. CDR3 nucleotides: TGTGCCAGCAGTTTACTACAGGGATCCTACGAGCAGTACTTC. Amino acids: CASSLLQGSYEQYF.

Of note for this clonotype: Its ends do not fully match the called genes, so a read error is possible. V usage is TRBV7-7 and J usage is TRBJ2-1; TRBD2 agrees at 8 bases. The CDR3 sequence is 15 residues long. CDR1 and CDR2 (germline): SSHAT, FNYEAQ (reference sequence). The CDR3 sequence is CASSPVVAGTYEQFF. The CDR3 DNA follows: TGTGCTAGCAGCCCCGTGGTAGCGGGAACATATGAGCAGTTCTTC.

The chain recombines TRBV15 with TRBJ1-5, with D perhaps TRBD1 (6 bases). The CDR3 is 14 amino acids. V lost 1 base to trimming and J lost 7 bases, with 11 bases between them. Germline-derived CDR1 and CDR2 are LNHNV and YYDKDF (reference sequence). The DNA for the CDR3 is TGTGCCACCAGCAGAGGAGTGGGGGGCCAGCCCCAGCATTTT. Encoded protein: CATSRGVGGQPQHF. The full variable domain, its missing parts supplied by reference TRBV15 and TRBJ1-5, is DAMVIQNPRYQVTQFGKPVTLSCSQTLNHNVMYWYQQKSSQAPKLLFHYYDKDFNNEADTPDNFQSRRPNTSFCFLDIRSPGLGDTAMYLCATSRGVGGQPQHFGDGTRLSIL.

The chain couples TRBV3-1 to TRBJ1-5; no clear D. The V gene's germline CDR1 is LGHDT and CDR2 YNNKEL (reference sequence). The CDR3 length is 14 residues. V was clipped by 1 base and J by 6 bases, with 10 bases between them. CDR3 bases: TGTGCCAGCAGCCAAGTAGGGAGAAGTCAGCCCCAGCATTTT. Translated, it gives CASSQVGRSQPQHF.

Only a few counts were recorded for this clonotype. The rearrangement uses TRBV6-5 and TRBJ1-2; D call uncertain. The CDR3 sequence is 15 residues long. CDR1 MNHEY and CDR2 SVGAGI come from the germline V gene. Trimming cost V 0 bases and J 1 base, with 9 bases left between them. The CDR3 sequence is CASSYSAGLNYGYTF. The CDR3 nucleotides read TGTGCCAGCAGTTACTCGGCCGGTCTTAACTATGGCTACACCTTC.

V is TRBV6-1 and J is TRBJ1-5; D perhaps matches TRBD1 (5 bases). Deletions cut 2 bases from V and 4 bases from J, with 15 bases between. CDR3 length: 16 residues. Per germline, CDR1 MNHNS and CDR2 SASEGT. DNA of the CDR3: TGTGCCAGCAGTGAATGGCGCCAGGGAGGGAATCAGCCCCAGCATTTT. This codes for CASSEWRQGGNQPQHF.